The rows below give T cell receptor beta chains drawn from one sample of a study of blood T cells in healthy people across ages. TCRdb passed the 5' RACE reads through MiXCR, listing each CDR3 protein once. The sample has 750,000 or so distinct CDR3 sequences, just under 25% seen once. This same sample was also part of a study on T cells of mothers and their children.

The sequencing input was blood. These receptors were collected from a boy aged 5-17 years in good health. Both conserved end residues are part of each CDR3. The order of the fields is J gene, V gene, D gene, clone size, CDR3 protein, CDR3 DNA. A D gene is named only where the DNA matches it firmly. Expanded clones get a size class; other rows say once, few or many, or leave the size out.

j_gene: TRBJ1-1; v_gene: TRBV6-1; d_gene: .; abundance: once; CDR3aa: CASSEVEGTEAFF; CDR3nt: TGTGCCAGCAGTGAAGTGGAGGGAACCGAGGCTTTCTTT
j_gene: TRBJ2-5; v_gene: TRBV7-2; d_gene: .; abundance: few; CDR3aa: CTTRNAETQYF; CDR3nt: TGTACAACACGGAATGCCGAGACCCAGTACTTC
j_gene: TRBJ2-5; v_gene: TRBV15; d_gene: .; abundance: few; CDR3aa: CATSRDPAGAETQYF; CDR3nt: TGTGCCACCAGCAGAGATCCGGCAGGAGCAGAGACCCAGTACTTC
j_gene: TRBJ2-7; v_gene: TRBV5-1; d_gene: TRBD2; abundance: .; CDR3aa: CASSLSAGGGDEQYF; CDR3nt: TGCGCCAGCAGCTTGTCGGCGGGAGGAGGGGACGAGCAGTACTTC
j_gene: TRBJ2-5; v_gene: TRBV4-1; d_gene: .; abundance: many; CDR3aa: CASSQDLGVAETQYF; CDR3nt: TGCGCCAGCAGCCAAGATTTAGGGGTAGCGGAGACCCAGTACTTC
j_gene: TRBJ2-7; v_gene: TRBV5-1; d_gene: .; abundance: few; CDR3aa: CASSLREQYF; CDR3nt: TGCGCCAGCAGCTTACGCGAGCAGTACTTC
j_gene: TRBJ2-1; v_gene: TRBV7-9; d_gene: .; abundance: .; CDR3aa: CASSLTQSANEQFF; CDR3nt: TGTGCCAGCAGCTTAACACAATCAGCAAATGAGCAGTTCTTC
j_gene: TRBJ2-5; v_gene: TRBV20-1; d_gene: .; abundance: few; CDR3aa: CSASRGRQETQYF; CDR3nt: TGCAGTGCTAGCAGGGGACGTCAAGAGACCCAGTACTTC
j_gene: TRBJ2-3; v_gene: TRBV7-2; d_gene: .; abundance: few; CDR3aa: CASSLERWAVVTQYF; CDR3nt: TGTGCCAGCAGCTTAGAGCGGTGGGCGGTCGTTACGCAGTATTTT
j_gene: TRBJ2-5; v_gene: TRBV7-9; d_gene: TRBD2; abundance: .; CDR3aa: CASSIRLAGEQETQYF; CDR3nt: TGTGCCAGCAGCATAAGACTAGCGGGTGAACAAGAGACCCAGTACTTC
j_gene: TRBJ2-1; v_gene: TRBV27; d_gene: .; abundance: few; CDR3aa: CASSLWGSNNEQFF; CDR3nt: TGTGCCAGCAGTTTATGGGGGAGTAACAATGAGCAGTTCTTC
j_gene: TRBJ2-5; v_gene: TRBV6-5; d_gene: TRBD2; abundance: .; CDR3aa: CASSYPTSGGEQETQYF; CDR3nt: TGTGCCAGCAGTTACCCTACTAGCGGGGGGGAACAAGAGACCCAGTACTTC
j_gene: TRBJ2-5; v_gene: TRBV7-8; d_gene: .; abundance: .; CDR3aa: CASSSVHRETQYF; CDR3nt: TGTGCCAGCAGCTCTGTGCATCGGGAGACCCAGTACTTC
j_gene: TRBJ1-6; v_gene: TRBV14; d_gene: TRBD1; abundance: .; CDR3aa: CASSQEGGGFASPLHF; CDR3nt: TGTGCCAGCAGCCAAGAAGGAGGGGGCTTTGCGTCACCCCTCCACTTT
j_gene: TRBJ2-5; v_gene: TRBV12-3/TRBV12-4; d_gene: TRBD1; abundance: few; CDR3aa: CASSFRTGGMETQYF; CDR3nt: TGTGCCAGCAGTTTTAGGACAGGGGGAATGGAGACCCAGTACTTC
j_gene: TRBJ2-5; v_gene: TRBV5-1; d_gene: .; abundance: .; CDR3aa: CASRELKETQYF; CDR3nt: TGCGCCAGCAGGGAGCTCAAGGAGACCCAGTACTTC
j_gene: TRBJ1-2; v_gene: TRBV7-8; d_gene: TRBD1; abundance: .; CDR3aa: CASSLGTGTGYTF; CDR3nt: TGTGCCAGCAGCTTAGGGACAGGGACTGGCTACACCTTC
j_gene: TRBJ2-5; v_gene: TRBV12-3/TRBV12-4; d_gene: .; abundance: few; CDR3aa: CASSLEERKGWFSETQYF; CDR3nt: TGTGCCAGCAGTTTAGAAGAGCGCAAAGGGTGGTTTTCGGAGACCCAGTACTTC
j_gene: TRBJ2-5; v_gene: TRBV9; d_gene: .; abundance: .; CDR3aa: CASSGDRLQETQYF; CDR3nt: TGTGCCAGCAGCGGAGACAGGCTCCAAGAGACCCAGTACTTC
j_gene: TRBJ2-3; v_gene: TRBV12-3/TRBV12-4; d_gene: TRBD2; abundance: .; CDR3aa: CASRVRDYSTDTQYF; CDR3nt: TGTGCCAGCAGAGTAAGGGACTACTCCACAGATACGCAGTATTTT